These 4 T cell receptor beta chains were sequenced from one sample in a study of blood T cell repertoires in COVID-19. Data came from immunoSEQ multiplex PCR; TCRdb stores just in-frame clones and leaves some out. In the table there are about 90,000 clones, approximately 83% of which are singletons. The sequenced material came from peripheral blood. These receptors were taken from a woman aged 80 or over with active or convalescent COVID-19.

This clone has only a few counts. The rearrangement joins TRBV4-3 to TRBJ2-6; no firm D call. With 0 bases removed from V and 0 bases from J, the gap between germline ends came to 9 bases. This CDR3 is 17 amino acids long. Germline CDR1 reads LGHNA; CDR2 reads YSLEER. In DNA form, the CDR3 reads TGCGCCAGCAGCCAAGAACTCTCCCTCTCTGGGGCCAACGTCCTGACTTTC. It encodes CASSQELSLSGANVLTF.

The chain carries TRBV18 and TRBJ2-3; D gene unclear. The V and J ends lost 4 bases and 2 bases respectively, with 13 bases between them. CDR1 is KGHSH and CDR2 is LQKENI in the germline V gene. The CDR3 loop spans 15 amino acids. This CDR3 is CASSHRVGNTDTQYF. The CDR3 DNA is TGTGCCAGCTCACACCGGGTAGGAAACACAGATACGCAGTATTTT. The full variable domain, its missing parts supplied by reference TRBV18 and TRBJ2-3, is NAGVMQNPRHLVRRRGQEARLRCSPMKGHSHVYWYRQLPEEGLKFMVYLQKENIIDESGMPKERFSAEFPKEGPSILRIQQVVRGDSAAYFCASSHRVGNTDTQYFGPGTRLTVL.

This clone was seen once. The CDR3 sequence is CASSATGALVGYTF. In DNA form, the CDR3 reads TGTGCCAGCAGTGCGACAGGGGCCCTTGTTGGCTACACCTTC. V gene TRBV25-1 combines with J gene TRBJ1-2, with 8 bases aligning to TRBD1. The V and J ends lost 4 bases and 7 bases, in that order; junction bases with no gene match: 8. CDR3 length: 14 residues. Looked up from germline, CDR1 is MGHDK and CDR2 is SYGVNS.

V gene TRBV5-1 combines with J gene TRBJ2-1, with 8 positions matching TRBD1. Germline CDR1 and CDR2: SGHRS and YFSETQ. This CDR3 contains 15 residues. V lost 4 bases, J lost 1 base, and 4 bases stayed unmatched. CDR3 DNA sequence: TGCGCCAGCAGCCCCGGACAGGGATCCTACAATGAGCAGTTCTTC. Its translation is CASSPGQGSYNEQFF.